The 14 T cell receptor beta chains presented below share a single source sample, sequenced in a study of beta chain features in type 1 diabetes. All of the isolated RNA was reverse transcribed, so expressed TCRB transcripts were sequenced. TCRdb's table, derived via immunoSEQ multiplex PCR, lists solely in-frame clones and lacks some. Here the sample spans approximately 470,000 clones, around 28% being singletons. The sample taken for sequencing was naive CD4+ T cells from blood. Receptors originate from a man aged 18-30 years in good health.

This clone was recorded a few times. The rearrangement uses TRBV6-6 and TRBJ2-1, with 14 bases lining up with TRBD2. Per the germline V gene, CDR1 is MNHNY and CDR2 is SVGAGI (reference sequence). The CDR3 spans 16 residues. Trimming removed 5 bases from V and 8 bases from J; junction bases left unmatched: 8. CDR3 sequence: CASSGTSGSPGHEQFF. In nucleotides, the CDR3 is TGTGCCAGCAGTGGGACTAGCGGGAGCCCCGGACATGAGCAGTTCTTC.

V and J are TRBV5-1 and TRBJ2-1, with 8 nucleotides matching TRBD2. CDR1 SGHRS and CDR2 YFSETQ come from the germline V gene. This CDR3 spans 11 amino acids. With 5 bases clipped from V and 15 bases from J, the junction kept 7 bases outside the gene matches. CDR3 sequence reads: CASREAGDTFF. The DNA for the CDR3 is TGCGCCAGCAGAGAAGCGGGAGATACGTTCTTC.

This chain links TRBV9 with TRBJ2-7, with 16 bases fitting TRBD2. Germline values: CDR1 SGDLS, CDR2 YYNGEE. V dropped 4 bases and J dropped 9; count of bases not matched to a gene: 19. This CDR3 has 19 amino acids. CDR3: CASSPGLTEGLAGGGRQYF. The CDR3 nucleotides read TGTGCCAGCAGCCCGGGTTTGACAGAGGGACTAGCGGGAGGGGGACGGCAGTACTTC.

CDR3 DNA sequence: TGCAGCGTTGAAGTACGGGAGTTTACCGGGGAGCTGTTTTTT. Translation gives CSVEVREFTGELFF. This chain uses TRBV29-1 with TRBJ2-2; D possibly corresponds to TRBD2 (6 bases). Trimming pared 1 base from V and 5 bases from J, leaving 11 bases between. This CDR3 spans 14 amino acids. Per the germline V gene, CDR1 is SQVTM and CDR2 is ANQGSEA.

V usage is TRBV6-5 and J usage is TRBJ1-2, with 9 bases that match TRBD1. J gave up 5 bases and V 5 bases, and 9 bases lay outside the gene matches. This CDR3 region has 15 residues. The germline CDR1 and CDR2 sequences are MNHEY and SVGAGI. The CDR3 DNA reads TGTGCCAGCAGTAACCCGGGACAGGGATTTTATGGCTACACCTTC. This sequence encodes CASSNPGQGFYGYTF.

In the case of this clone: Other DNA variants within this sample encode the same CDR3. The chain couples TRBV10-3 to TRBJ2-7; D unresolved. CDR1 ENHRY and CDR2 SYGVKD come from the germline V gene. This CDR3 contains 12 residues. Trimming took off 2 bases at V and 3 bases at J, with 5 bases between the two ends. Here the CDR3 DNA reads TGTGCCATCAGTGAGAGGAGCTACGAGCAGTACTTC. Its translation: CAISERSYEQYF.

This clone has a handful of counts. The chain couples TRBV5-1 to TRBJ2-6; no definite D call. With 5 bases removed from V and 0 bases from J, the gap between germline ends came to 6 bases. The CDR3 consists of 14 residues. CDR1 is SGHRS, CDR2 YFSETQ, per germline. The DNA for the CDR3 is TGCGCCAGCAGGGGTGTCTCTGGGGCCAACGTCCTGACTTTC. Protein: CASRGVSGANVLTF. The entire variable domain, with the rest obtained from reference TRBV5-1 and TRBJ2-6, is as follows: KAGVTQTPRYLIKTRGQQVTLSCSPISGHRSVSWYQQTPGQGLQFLFEYFSETQRNKGNFPGRFSGRQFSNSRSEMNVSTLELGDSALYLCASRGVSGANVLTFGAGSRLTVL.

The chain links TRBV19 to TRBJ2-2, with TRBD2 matching over 7 bases. V shed 1 base and J 3 bases; nucleotides not matched to a gene: 5. Germline V gene data show CDR1 as LNHDA and CDR2 as SQIVND (reference sequence). The CDR3 length is 16 residues. For the CDR3, the DNA is TGTGCCAGTAGTATAGCGGGCGGGAGAGACACCGGGGAGCTGTTTTTT. This translates into CASSIAGGRDTGELFF.

This clone was picked up a small number of times. This specimen includes other DNA sequences encoding the same CDR3. The chain uses TRBV9 and TRBJ2-5; D is uncertain. Germline lookup yields CDR1 SGDLS and CDR2 YYNGEE. The V end lost 0 bases, the J end lost 2 bases, and 8 bases lay between the germline ends. The CDR3 consists of 14 residues. CDR3 region: CASSVGGEQETQYF. As DNA, the CDR3 is TGTGCCAGCAGCGTAGGTGGGGAACAAGAGACCCAGTACTTC.

V and J are TRBV25-1 and TRBJ1-3, with D possibly TRBD1 on 5 matching bases. Per germline, CDR1 MGHDK and CDR2 SYGVNS. The V and J ends lost 0 bases and 6 bases respectively, with 15 bases between them. The CDR3 runs 16 residues. The CDR3 DNA follows: TGTGCCAGCAGTGAATATCGCCGGGGGGACGCAAACACCATATATTTT. It translates to CASSEYRRGDANTIYF. Full variable domain (missing parts from reference TRBV25-1 and TRBJ1-3): EADIYQTPRYLVIGTGKKITLECSQTMGHDKMYWYQQDPGMELHLIHYSYGVNSTEKGDLSSESTVSRIRTEHFPLTLESARPSHTSQYLCASSEYRRGDANTIYFGEGSWLTVV.

Here the CDR3 DNA reads TGTGCCAGCAGGCCGGTGGGTGGGCTAGCCAAAAACATTCAGTACTTC. Translation gives CASRPVGGLAKNIQYF. V and J are TRBV11-2 and TRBJ2-4; D ambiguous. Per germline, CDR1 SGHAT and CDR2 FQNNGV. V dropped 6 bases and J dropped 0 bases, with 15 bases sitting between them. The length of the CDR3 is 16 residues.

CDR3 residues: CASSIVGTLAKNIQYF. For the CDR3, the DNA is TGTGCCAGTAGTATAGTGGGGACCCTAGCCAAAAACATTCAGTACTTC. This chain links TRBV19 with TRBJ2-4; tentatively, D is TRBD1 or TRBD2 (5 bases each). CDR1 and CDR2 from the germline V gene are LNHDA and SQIVND (reference sequence). V dropped 1 base and J dropped 0 bases, with 10 bases sitting between them. The CDR3 spans 16 residues.

The genes are TRBV7-8 and TRBJ2-7, with 7 bases matching TRBD2. Germline V gives CDR1 SGHVS, CDR2 FQNEAQ. The CDR3 loop spans 13 amino acids. The V gene end was trimmed by 0 bases and the J gene end by 7 bases; junction bases not matched to a gene: 3. The chain's CDR3 is CASSLAPSGEQYF. For the CDR3, the DNA is TGTGCCAGCAGCTTAGCCCCTAGCGGAGAGCAGTACTTC.

This clone appeared a few times. The J gene is TRBJ2-7, the V gene TRBV29-1; 9 bases map to TRBD2. CDR3 length: 16 residues. J was trimmed by 2 bases and V by 0 bases; bases with no gene match: 8. The V gene's germline CDR1 is SQVTM and CDR2 ANQGSEA. CDR3 DNA: TGCAGCGTTGAAGACTTATCGACTAGCGGTCCCTACGAGCAGTACTTC. Amino acids: CSVEDLSTSGPYEQYF.